This is a list of T cell receptor beta chains from one sample in a study of T cell repertoires in cytomegalovirus infection. TCRdb reprocessed the reads with MiXCR, giving one entry per CDR3 protein. Here the sample spans 300,000 or so distinct CDR3 sequences, about 26% being singletons. Specimen: PBMCs. Source of these receptors: a human donor in good health (CMV status not recorded). Some clones in this sample may be carry-over from other donors' samples. Each CDR3 is given with its conserved first and last residue. Fields, in order: J gene, D gene, V gene, clone size, CDR3 protein, CDR3 DNA. A D gene is named only where the DNA matches it firmly. Not every row has a clone size; where given, it reads once, few, many or a size class.

J: TRBJ2-7; D: -; V: TRBV7-2; size: few; CDR3: CASSLYPREGSYEQYF; DNA: TGTGCCAGCAGCTTATACCCCAGGGAAGGGTCCTACGAGCAGTACTTC
J: TRBJ2-1; D: TRBD2; V: TRBV7-2; size: many; CDR3: CASSALAGGFSSYNEQFF; DNA: TGTGCCAGCAGCGCTCTAGCGGGAGGGTTTAGCTCCTACAATGAGCAGTTCTTC
J: TRBJ1-2; D: -; V: TRBV11-2; size: -; CDR3: CASSPLGPFYGYTF; DNA: TGTGCCAGCAGCCCACTGGGACCGTTCTATGGCTACACCTTC
J: TRBJ2-7; D: TRBD2; V: TRBV7-2; size: many; CDR3: CASSLGTSSFYEQYF; DNA: TGTGCCAGCAGCTTAGGGACTAGCTCCTTCTACGAGCAGTACTTC
J: TRBJ2-1; D: -; V: TRBV4-3; size: -; CDR3: CASSQDGSEGSRDEQFF; DNA: TGCGCCAGCAGCCAAGATGGCTCGGAGGGCAGTCGGGATGAGCAGTTCTTC
J: TRBJ1-1; D: -; V: TRBV20-1; size: few; CDR3: CSANLGVNTEAFF; DNA: TGCAGTGCTAATCTGGGAGTGAACACTGAAGCTTTCTTT
J: TRBJ2-5; D: -; V: TRBV7-2; size: many; CDR3: CASSLGAGPRETQYF; DNA: TGTGCCAGCAGCTTAGGGGCAGGGCCGAGGGAGACCCAGTACTTC
J: TRBJ2-6; D: TRBD1; V: TRBV29-1; size: few; CDR3: CSVGGPGGAGANVLTF; DNA: TGCAGCGTTGGAGGTCCAGGGGGAGCTGGGGCCAACGTCCTGACTTTC
J: TRBJ1-1; D: -; V: TRBV6-1; size: many; CDR3: CASERGIGTEAFF; DNA: TGTGCCAGCGAGAGGGGGATTGGGACTGAAGCTTTCTTT
J: TRBJ2-3; D: -; V: TRBV2; size: -; CDR3: CASSIQGRTDTQYF; DNA: TGTGCCAGCAGTATACAGGGGAGGACAGATACGCAGTATTTT
J: TRBJ2-5; D: -; V: TRBV29-1; size: -; CDR3: CSAMTDQETQYF; DNA: TGCAGCGCCATGACAGATCAAGAGACCCAGTACTTC
J: TRBJ2-1; D: TRBD2; V: TRBV7-3; size: -; CDR3: CASSLKAGGSYNEQFF; DNA: TGTGCCAGCAGTCTTAAAGCGGGGGGGTCCTACAATGAGCAGTTCTTC
J: TRBJ2-1; D: -; V: TRBV5-6; size: -; CDR3: CASSLVLATTYNEQFF; DNA: TGTGCCAGCAGCTTGGTATTGGCAACCACCTACAATGAGCAGTTCTTC
J: TRBJ1-5; D: -; V: TRBV7-2; size: many; CDR3: CASRFGAGSNQPQHF; DNA: TGTGCCAGCAGGTTCGGGGCAGGTAGCAATCAGCCCCAGCATTTT
J: TRBJ2-1; D: TRBD2; V: TRBV24-1; size: many; CDR3: CATSDPRMGLAGVNEQFF; DNA: TGTGCCACCAGTGATCCCCGGATGGGACTAGCGGGAGTGAATGAGCAGTTCTTC
J: TRBJ2-3; D: TRBD2; V: TRBV7-2; size: few; CDR3: CASSLIAAGGTDTQYF; DNA: TGTGCCAGCAGCTTAATCGCAGCGGGAGGAACAGATACGCAGTATTTT
J: TRBJ2-6; D: -; V: TRBV6-5; size: few; CDR3: CASSYLFRGSGANVLTF; DNA: TGTGCCAGCAGTTACTTGTTCCGGGGGTCTGGGGCCAACGTCCTGACTTTC
J: TRBJ2-1; D: -; V: TRBV29-1; size: -; CDR3: CSVETRSYEQFF; DNA: TGCAGCGTTGAAACTCGCTCGTATGAGCAGTTCTTC
J: TRBJ2-6; D: -; V: TRBV7-2; size: many; CDR3: CASSLVKGSGANVLTF; DNA: TGTGCCAGCAGCTTAGTAAAGGGATCTGGGGCCAACGTCCTGACTTTC
J: TRBJ1-6; D: TRBD1; V: TRBV7-9; size: -; CDR3: CASSYKQGDRGSPLHF; DNA: TGTGCCAGCAGCTACAAACAGGGGGACAGAGGTTCACCCCTCCACTTT
J: TRBJ2-7; D: TRBD1; V: TRBV14; size: few; CDR3: CASSQATGGEQYF; DNA: TGTGCCAGCAGCCAGGCTACAGGGGGCGAGCAGTACTTC
J: TRBJ2-7; D: -; V: TRBV12-5; size: -; CDR3: CASGREGQRSSYEQYF; DNA: TGTGCTAGTGGTAGGGAGGGACAGAGGAGCTCCTACGAGCAGTACTTC
J: TRBJ1-1; D: -; V: TRBV28; size: few; CDR3: CASSLRTALEAFF; DNA: TGTGCCAGCAGCCTCCGAACCGCACTAGAAGCTTTCTTT
J: TRBJ1-1; D: -; V: TRBV7-3; size: many; CDR3: CASSLGPGVNTEAFF; DNA: TGTGCCAGCAGCTTAGGTCCGGGGGTGAACACTGAAGCTTTCTTT
J: TRBJ2-6; D: -; V: TRBV7-4; size: -; CDR3: CASSLEGKGANVLTF; DNA: TGTGCCAGCAGCTTAGAGGGGAAGGGGGCCAACGTCCTGACTTTC
J: TRBJ2-1; D: TRBD2; V: TRBV4-1; size: -; CDR3: CASSQDRSGGYNEQFF; DNA: TGCGCCAGCAGCCAAGATCGGAGCGGGGGCTACAATGAGCAGTTCTTC
J: TRBJ2-1; D: -; V: TRBV5-1; size: -; CDR3: CASSLGFGGPNNEQFF; DNA: TGCGCCAGCAGCTTGGGGTTCGGGGGACCGAACAATGAGCAGTTCTTC
J: TRBJ2-1; D: -; V: TRBV6-5; size: few; CDR3: CASSYTGAGYNEQFF; DNA: TGTGCCAGCAGTTATACGGGAGCTGGCTACAATGAGCAGTTCTTC
J: TRBJ1-1; D: -; V: TRBV29-1; size: -; CDR3: CSVGMDTNTEAFF; DNA: TGCAGCGTGGGAATGGACACCAACACTGAAGCTTTCTTT
J: TRBJ1-1; D: -; V: TRBV28; size: once; CDR3: CASREGGEAFF; DNA: TGTGCCAGCAGGGAGGGGGGGGAAGCTTTCTTT
J: TRBJ2-1; D: TRBD2; V: TRBV4-3; size: few; CDR3: CASSHSGRAPNEQFF; DNA: TGCGCCAGCAGCCACAGCGGGAGGGCCCCCAATGAGCAGTTCTTC
J: TRBJ1-1; D: -; V: TRBV20-1; size: -; CDR3: CSARKNTEAFF; DNA: TGCAGTGCTAGAAAGAACACTGAAGCTTTCTTT
J: TRBJ2-5; D: -; V: TRBV12-3/TRBV12-4; size: many; CDR3: CASSLSGGEETQYF; DNA: TGTGCCAGCAGTTTGTCGGGCGGCGAAGAGACCCAGTACTTC
J: TRBJ2-3; D: -; V: TRBV6-2/TRBV6-3; size: few; CDR3: CASRMTSTDTQYF; DNA: TGTGCCAGCAGAATGACAAGCACAGATACGCAGTATTTT
J: TRBJ1-2; D: -; V: TRBV2; size: many; CDR3: CASSEGGFGYTF; DNA: TGTGCCAGCAGTGAAGGAGGGTTTGGCTACACCTTC
J: TRBJ2-3; D: -; V: TRBV20-1; size: few; CDR3: CSAARHRATDTQYF; DNA: TGCAGTGCTGCCAGGCATCGGGCCACAGATACGCAGTATTTT
J: TRBJ2-7; D: TRBD2; V: TRBV27; size: -; CDR3: CASRDRLAKYEQYF; DNA: TGTGCCAGCAGGGACCGACTAGCGAAGTACGAGCAGTACTTC
J: TRBJ1-1; D: -; V: TRBV5-6; size: few; CDR3: CASSPQGGDLNTEAFF; DNA: TGTGCCAGCAGCCCACAGGGAGGGGATTTGAACACTGAAGCTTTCTTT
J: TRBJ2-3; D: -; V: TRBV7-2; size: many; CDR3: CASSLVDTDTQYF; DNA: TGTGCCAGCAGCTTAGTCGACACAGATACGCAGTATTTT
J: TRBJ2-4; D: -; V: TRBV11-2; size: -; CDR3: CASSPYQGGPRNIQYF; DNA: TGTGCCAGCAGTCCCTATCAGGGGGGGCCGAGAAACATTCAGTACTTC
J: TRBJ2-1; D: TRBD1; V: TRBV7-9; size: few; CDR3: CASSLVLGQGNNEQFF; DNA: TGTGCCAGCAGCTTAGTGCTGGGACAGGGCAACAATGAGCAGTTCTTC
J: TRBJ1-1; D: TRBD1; V: TRBV7-9; size: many; CDR3: CASSSGTDNTEAFF; DNA: TGTGCCAGCAGCTCAGGGACAGACAACACTGAAGCTTTCTTT
J: TRBJ2-3; D: TRBD2; V: TRBV6-1; size: many; CDR3: CASSESAGGVDTQYF; DNA: TGTGCCAGCAGTGAATCAGCGGGGGGGGTGGATACGCAGTATTTT
J: TRBJ1-1; D: -; V: TRBV7-9; size: many; CDR3: CASSLSGQGDTEAFF; DNA: TGTGCCAGCAGCTTATCGGGCCAAGGGGACACTGAAGCTTTCTTT
J: TRBJ2-1; D: TRBD2; V: TRBV6-5; size: -; CDR3: CASSSGRANNEQFF; DNA: TGTGCCAGCAGTAGCGGGAGGGCAAACAATGAGCAGTTCTTC
J: TRBJ2-1; D: TRBD2; V: TRBV11-2; size: -; CDR3: CASSLDGLAAPKQFF; DNA: TGTGCCAGCAGCTTAGACGGACTAGCGGCCCCAAAGCAGTTCTTC
J: TRBJ2-2; D: TRBD2; V: TRBV5-1; size: many; CDR3: CASTREGRTNTGELFF; DNA: TGCGCCAGCACCAGGGAGGGACGGACGAACACCGGGGAGCTGTTTTTT